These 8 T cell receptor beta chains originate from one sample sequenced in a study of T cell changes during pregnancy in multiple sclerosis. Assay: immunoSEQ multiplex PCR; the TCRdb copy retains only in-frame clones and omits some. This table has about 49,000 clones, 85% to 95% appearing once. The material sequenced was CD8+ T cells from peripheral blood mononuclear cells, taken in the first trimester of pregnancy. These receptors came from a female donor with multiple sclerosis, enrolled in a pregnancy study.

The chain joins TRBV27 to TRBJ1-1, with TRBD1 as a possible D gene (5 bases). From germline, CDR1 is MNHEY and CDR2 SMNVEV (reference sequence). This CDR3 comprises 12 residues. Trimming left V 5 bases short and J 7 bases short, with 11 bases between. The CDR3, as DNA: TGTGCCAGCAGTACAGGCTCCCTTGAAGCTTTCTTT. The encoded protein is CASSTGSLEAFF.

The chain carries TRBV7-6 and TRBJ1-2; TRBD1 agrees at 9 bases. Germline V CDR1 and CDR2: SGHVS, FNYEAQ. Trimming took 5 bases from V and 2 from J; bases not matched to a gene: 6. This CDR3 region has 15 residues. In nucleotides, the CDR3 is TGTGCCAGCAGCCCCTCCGGGACAGGGAACTATGGCTACACCTTC. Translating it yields CASSPSGTGNYGYTF. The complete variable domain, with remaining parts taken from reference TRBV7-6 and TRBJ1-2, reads GAGVSQSPRYKVTKRGQDVALRCDPISGHVSLYWYRQALGQGPEFLTYFNYEAQQDKSGLPNDRFSAERPEGSISTLTIQRTEQRDSAMYRCASSPSGTGNYGYTFGSGTRLTVV.

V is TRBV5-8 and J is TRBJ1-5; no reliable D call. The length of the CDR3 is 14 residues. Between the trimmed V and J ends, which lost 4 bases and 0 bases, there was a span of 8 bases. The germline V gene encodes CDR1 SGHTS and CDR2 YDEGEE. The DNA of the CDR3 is TGTGCCAGCAGCAAGAGATTTAGCAATCAGCCCCAGCATTTT. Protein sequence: CASSKRFSNQPQHF.

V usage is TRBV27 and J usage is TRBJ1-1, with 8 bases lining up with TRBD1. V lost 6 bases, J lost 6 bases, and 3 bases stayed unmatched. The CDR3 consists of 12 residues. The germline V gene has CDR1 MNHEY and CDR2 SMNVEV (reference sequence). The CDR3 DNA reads TGTGCCAGCAGCCGACAGGGGTCTGAAGCTTTCTTT. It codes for CASSRQGSEAFF.

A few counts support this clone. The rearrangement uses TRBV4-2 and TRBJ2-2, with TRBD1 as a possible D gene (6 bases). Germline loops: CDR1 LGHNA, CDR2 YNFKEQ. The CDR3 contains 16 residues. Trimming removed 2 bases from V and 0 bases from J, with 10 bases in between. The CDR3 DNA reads TGTGCCAGCAGCCAACACTGGACAGCGAACACCGGGGAGCTGTTTTTT. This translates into CASSQHWTANTGELFF.

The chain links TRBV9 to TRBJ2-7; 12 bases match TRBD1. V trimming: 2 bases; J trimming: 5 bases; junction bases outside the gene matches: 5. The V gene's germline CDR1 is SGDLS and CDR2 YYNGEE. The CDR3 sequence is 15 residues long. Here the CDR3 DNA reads TGTGCCAGCAGCGTCTTGGGACAGGGGGCGGACGAGCAGTACTTC. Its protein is CASSVLGQGADEQYF.

The CDR3 DNA follows: TGTGCCAGTAGTCCCCGGACAGGGGGTCTAATTAACGAAAAACTGTTTTTT. As protein: CASSPRTGGLINEKLFF. J is TRBJ1-4 and V is TRBV19; 10 bases match TRBD1. Germline V CDR1 and CDR2: LNHDA, SQIVND (reference sequence). J was trimmed by 8 bases and V by 5 bases; bases with no gene match: 14. The CDR3 totals 17 residues.

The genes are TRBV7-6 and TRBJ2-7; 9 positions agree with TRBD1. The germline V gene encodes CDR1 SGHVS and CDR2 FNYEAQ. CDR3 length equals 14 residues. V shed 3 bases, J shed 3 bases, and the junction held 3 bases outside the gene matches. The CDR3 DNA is TGTGCCAGCAGCTTTGGGACAGGGAACTACGAGCAGTACTTC. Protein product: CASSFGTGNYEQYF.